What follows is one T cell receptor beta chain and its context. The data originate from a study of memory CD4+ T cells and cytomegalovirus serostatus. The germline V gene has CDR1 MNHNY and CDR2 SVGAGI (reference sequence). V shed 2 bases and J 1 base; nucleotides not matched to a gene: 0. This CDR3 is 14 amino acids long. Data came from immunoSEQ multiplex PCR; TCRdb stores just in-frame clones and leaves some out. The profile shows 55,000 to 80,000 clones, 75% to 80% of them singletons. The sort gate was single viable CD3+CD4+CD8-CD45RO+ cells for memory CD4+ T cells. CD4+ T cells were isolated by positive magnetic selection.

The source is an adult in good health and CMV-seropositive. Input material: memory CD4+ T cells from blood. The chain joins TRBV6-6 to TRBJ1-1; 8 bases agree with TRBD1. The CDR3 region is CASSYGQGNTEAFF. The CDR3 region has the DNA TGTGCCAGCAGTTACGGACAGGGGAACACTGAAGCTTTCTTT.